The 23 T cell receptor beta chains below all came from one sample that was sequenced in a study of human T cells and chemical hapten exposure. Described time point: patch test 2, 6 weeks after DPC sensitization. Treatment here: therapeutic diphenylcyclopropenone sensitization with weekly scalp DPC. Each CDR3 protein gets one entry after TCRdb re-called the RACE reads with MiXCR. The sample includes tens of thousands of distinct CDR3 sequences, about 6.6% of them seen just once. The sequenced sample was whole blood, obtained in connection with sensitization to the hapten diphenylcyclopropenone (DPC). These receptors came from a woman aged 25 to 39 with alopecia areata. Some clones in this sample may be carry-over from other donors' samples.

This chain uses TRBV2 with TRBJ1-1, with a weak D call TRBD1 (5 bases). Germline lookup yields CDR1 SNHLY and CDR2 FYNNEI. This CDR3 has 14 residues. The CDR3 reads CATAAGQAYTEAFF. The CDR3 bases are TGTGCTACTGCGGCGGGGCAGGCCTACACTGAAGCTTTCTTT.

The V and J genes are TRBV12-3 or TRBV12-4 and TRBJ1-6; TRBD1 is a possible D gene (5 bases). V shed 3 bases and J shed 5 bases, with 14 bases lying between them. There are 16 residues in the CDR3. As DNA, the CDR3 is TGTGCCAGCAGTTTGGTGAGGGGCATTCATAATTCACCCCTCCACTTT. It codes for CASSLVRGIHNSPLHF.

For the CDR3, the DNA is TGCGCCAGCAGCGCCGCGGGAGGCTCTGGAAACACCATATATTTT. Amino acid sequence: CASSAAGGSGNTIYF. The rearrangement joins TRBV5-1 to TRBJ1-3; no clear D gene. CDR1 is SGHRS, CDR2 YFSETQ, per germline. V lost 4 bases, J lost 0 bases, and 11 bases lay in between. This CDR3 is built from 15 residues.

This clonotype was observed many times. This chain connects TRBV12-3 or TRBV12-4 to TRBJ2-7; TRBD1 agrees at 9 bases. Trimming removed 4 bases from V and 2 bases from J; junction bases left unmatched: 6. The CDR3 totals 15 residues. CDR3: CASSSPGTGTYEQYF. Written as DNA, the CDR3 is TGTGCCAGCAGTTCCCCCGGGACAGGGACCTACGAGCAGTACTTC.

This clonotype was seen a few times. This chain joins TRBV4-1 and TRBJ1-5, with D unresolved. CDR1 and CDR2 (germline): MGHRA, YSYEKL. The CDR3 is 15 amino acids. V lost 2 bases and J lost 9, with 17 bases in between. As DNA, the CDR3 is TGCGCCAGCAGCCAATACTATGGGGTTTCGGGGCCCCAGCATTTT. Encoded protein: CASSQYYGVSGPQHF.

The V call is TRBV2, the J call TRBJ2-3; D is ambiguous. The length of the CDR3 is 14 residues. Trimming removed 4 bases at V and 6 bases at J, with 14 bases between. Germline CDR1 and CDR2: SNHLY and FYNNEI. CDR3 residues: CASSAISPRDTQYF. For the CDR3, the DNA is TGTGCCAGCAGTGCTATTAGTCCGCGGGATACGCAGTATTTT.

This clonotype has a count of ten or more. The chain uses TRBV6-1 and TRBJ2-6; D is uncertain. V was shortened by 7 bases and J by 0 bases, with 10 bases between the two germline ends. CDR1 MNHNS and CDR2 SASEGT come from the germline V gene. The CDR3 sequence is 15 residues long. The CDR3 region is CASNQDGSGANVLTF. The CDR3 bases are TGTGCCAGCAACCAGGACGGCTCTGGGGCCAACGTCCTGACTTTC.

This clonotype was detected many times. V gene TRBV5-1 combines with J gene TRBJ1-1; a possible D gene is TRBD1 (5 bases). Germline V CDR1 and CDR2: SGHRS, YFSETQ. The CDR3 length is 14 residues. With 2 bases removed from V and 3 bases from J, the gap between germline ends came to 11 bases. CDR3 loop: CASSFQGTDTEAFF. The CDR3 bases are TGCGCCAGCAGCTTTCAGGGAACGGACACTGAAGCTTTCTTT.

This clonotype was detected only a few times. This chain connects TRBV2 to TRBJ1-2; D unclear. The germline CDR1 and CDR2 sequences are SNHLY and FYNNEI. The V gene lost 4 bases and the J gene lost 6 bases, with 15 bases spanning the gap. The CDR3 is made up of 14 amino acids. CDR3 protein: CASSATGIQDGYTF. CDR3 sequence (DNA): TGTGCCAGCAGTGCCACCGGGATACAAGATGGCTACACCTTC.

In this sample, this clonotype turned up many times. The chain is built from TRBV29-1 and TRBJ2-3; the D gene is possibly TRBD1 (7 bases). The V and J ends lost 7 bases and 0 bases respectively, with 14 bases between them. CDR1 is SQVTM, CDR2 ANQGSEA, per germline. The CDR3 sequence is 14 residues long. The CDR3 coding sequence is TGCAGCGCCGTGACAGGGACTAGCACAGATACGCAGTATTTT. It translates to CSAVTGTSTDTQYF.

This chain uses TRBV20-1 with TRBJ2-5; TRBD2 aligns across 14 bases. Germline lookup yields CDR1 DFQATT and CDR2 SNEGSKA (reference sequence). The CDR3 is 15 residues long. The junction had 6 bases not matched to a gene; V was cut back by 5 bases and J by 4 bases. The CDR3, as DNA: TGCAGTGCTCCGACTAGCGGGGGGGCTAGAGAGACCCAGTACTTC. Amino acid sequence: CSAPTSGGARETQYF.

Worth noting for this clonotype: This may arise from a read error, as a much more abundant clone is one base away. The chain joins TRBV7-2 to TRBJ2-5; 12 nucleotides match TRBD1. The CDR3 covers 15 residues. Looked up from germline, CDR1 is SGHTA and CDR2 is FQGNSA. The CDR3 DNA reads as TGTGCCAACAGCCCGGGACAGGGGGCTCGAGAGACCCAGTACTTC. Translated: CANSPGQGARETQYF.

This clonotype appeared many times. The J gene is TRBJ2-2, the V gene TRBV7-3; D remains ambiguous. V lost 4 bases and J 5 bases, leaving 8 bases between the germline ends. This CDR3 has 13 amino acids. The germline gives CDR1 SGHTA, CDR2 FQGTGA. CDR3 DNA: TGTGCCAGCAGCTCCCCCTGGACCGGGGAGCTGTTTTTT. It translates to CASSSPWTGELFF.

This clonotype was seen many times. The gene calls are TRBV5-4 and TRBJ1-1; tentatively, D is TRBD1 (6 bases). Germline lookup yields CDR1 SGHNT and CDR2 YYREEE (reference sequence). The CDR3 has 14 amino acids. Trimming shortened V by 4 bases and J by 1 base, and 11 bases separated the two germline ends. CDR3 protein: CASSDWTENTEAFF. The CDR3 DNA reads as TGTGCCAGCAGCGACTGGACAGAGAACACTGAAGCTTTCTTT.

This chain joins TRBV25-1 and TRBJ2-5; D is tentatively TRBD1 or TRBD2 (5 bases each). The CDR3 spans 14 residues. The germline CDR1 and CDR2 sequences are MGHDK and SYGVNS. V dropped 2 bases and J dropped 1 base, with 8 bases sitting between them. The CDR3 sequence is CASSEGGIQETQYF. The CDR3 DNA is TGTGCCAGCAGTGAAGGGGGTATCCAAGAGACCCAGTACTTC. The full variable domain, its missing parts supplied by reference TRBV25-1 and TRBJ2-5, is EADIYQTPRYLVIGTGKKITLECSQTMGHDKMYWYQQDPGMELHLIHYSYGVNSTEKGDLSSESTVSRIRTEHFPLTLESARPSHTSQYLCASSEGGIQETQYFGPGTRLLVL.

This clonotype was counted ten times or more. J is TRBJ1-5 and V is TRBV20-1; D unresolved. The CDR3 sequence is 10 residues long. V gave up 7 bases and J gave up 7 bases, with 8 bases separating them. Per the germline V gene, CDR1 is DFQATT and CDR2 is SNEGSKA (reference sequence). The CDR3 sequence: CSVGEQPQHF. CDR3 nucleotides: TGCAGTGTCGGGGAGCAGCCCCAGCATTTT.

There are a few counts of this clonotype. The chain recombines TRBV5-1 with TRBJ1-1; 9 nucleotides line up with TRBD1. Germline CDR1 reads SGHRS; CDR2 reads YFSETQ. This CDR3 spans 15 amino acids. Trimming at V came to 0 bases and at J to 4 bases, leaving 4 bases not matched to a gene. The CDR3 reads CASSLAVQGATEAFF. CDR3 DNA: TGCGCCAGCAGCTTGGCCGTACAGGGGGCCACTGAAGCTTTCTTT.

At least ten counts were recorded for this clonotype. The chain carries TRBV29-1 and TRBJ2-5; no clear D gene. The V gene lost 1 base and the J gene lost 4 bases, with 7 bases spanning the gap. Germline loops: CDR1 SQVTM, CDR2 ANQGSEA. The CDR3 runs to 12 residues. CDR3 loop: CSVEGLGETQYF. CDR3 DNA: TGCAGCGTTGAAGGGCTCGGAGAGACCCAGTACTTC.

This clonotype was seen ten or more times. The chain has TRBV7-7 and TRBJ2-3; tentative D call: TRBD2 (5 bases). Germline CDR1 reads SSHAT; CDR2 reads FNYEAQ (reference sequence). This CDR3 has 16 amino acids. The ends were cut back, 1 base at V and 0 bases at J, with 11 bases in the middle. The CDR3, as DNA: TGTGCCAGCAGCTTAGGCCCAGCGGCTAGCACAGATACGCAGTATTTT. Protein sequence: CASSLGPAASTDTQYF.

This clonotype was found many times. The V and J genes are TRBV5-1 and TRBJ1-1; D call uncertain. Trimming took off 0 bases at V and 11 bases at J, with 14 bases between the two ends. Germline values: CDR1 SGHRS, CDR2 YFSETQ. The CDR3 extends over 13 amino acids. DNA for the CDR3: TGCGCCAGCAGCTTGGATGCAGACTATGGGGCTTTCTTT. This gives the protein CASSLDADYGAFF.

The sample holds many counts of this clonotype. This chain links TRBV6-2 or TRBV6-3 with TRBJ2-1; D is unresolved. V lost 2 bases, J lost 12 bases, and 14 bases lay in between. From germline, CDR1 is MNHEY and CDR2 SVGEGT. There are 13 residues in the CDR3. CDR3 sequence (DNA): TGTGCCAGCAGTTACGCGAAGGCGTTTGGGCAGTTCTTC. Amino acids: CASSYAKAFGQFF.

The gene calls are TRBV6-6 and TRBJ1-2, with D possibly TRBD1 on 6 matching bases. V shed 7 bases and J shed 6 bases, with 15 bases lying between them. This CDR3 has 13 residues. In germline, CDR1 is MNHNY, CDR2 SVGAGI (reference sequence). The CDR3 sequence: CASKQQGQDGYTF. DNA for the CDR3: TGTGCCAGCAAGCAACAGGGTCAGGATGGCTACACCTTC.

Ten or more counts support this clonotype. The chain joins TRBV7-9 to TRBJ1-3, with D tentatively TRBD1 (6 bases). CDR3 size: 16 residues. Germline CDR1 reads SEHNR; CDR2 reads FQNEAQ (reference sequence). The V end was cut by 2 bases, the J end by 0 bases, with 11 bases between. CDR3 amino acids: CASSLTGTLSGNTIYF. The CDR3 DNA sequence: TGTGCCAGCAGCTTAACCGGGACACTCTCTGGAAACACCATATATTTT.